This is a list of T cell receptor beta chains from one sample in a study of blood T cell repertoires in COVID-19. Clones were read by immunoSEQ multiplex PCR, and TCRdb kept only the in-frame ones, dropping some. The sample holds 150,000 to 200,000 clones, roughly 87% seen once. Sequenced material: peripheral blood. The origin of the receptors is a woman aged 70-85 years with COVID-19, enrolled during active disease. CDR3s include the opening cysteine and the closing phenylalanine or tryptophan. A D gene is named only where the DNA matches it firmly. Rows may omit the clone size; those that give it use once, few, many or a size class.

cdr3_aa	cdr3_nt	v_call	j_call	clone_size	d_call
CASSILAGGSYEQYF	TGTGCCAGTAGTATCCTAGCGGGAGGTTCCTACGAGCAGTACTTC	TRBV19	TRBJ2-7	NA	TRBD2
CASQGPELYEQYF	TGTGCCAGCCAGGGGCCTGAGCTCTACGAGCAGTACTTC	TRBV28	TRBJ2-7	NA	NA
CASSLTGTSDYEQYF	TGTGCCAGTAGTCTCACCGGGACTAGCGACTACGAGCAGTACTTC	TRBV19	TRBJ2-7	few	TRBD2
CSVDYTEAFF	TGCAGCGTTGACTACACTGAAGCTTTCTTT	TRBV29-1	TRBJ1-1	NA	NA
CASSFGVVTGGTQYF	TGTGCCAGCAGTTTTGGAGTTGTGACAGGGGGGACCCAGTACTTC	TRBV28	TRBJ2-5	NA	TRBD1
CASSNPQGQETQYF	TGTGCCAGTAGTAATCCCCAGGGGCAAGAGACCCAGTACTTC	TRBV19	TRBJ2-5	NA	NA
CASSSQGITEAFF	TGTGCCAGCAGCTCCCAGGGTATTACTGAAGCTTTCTTT	TRBV11-2	TRBJ1-1	NA	NA
CASSLDGSGRPGGQYF	TGTGCCAGCAGCTTGGATGGTAGCGGGAGACCCGGGGGGCAGTATTTT	TRBV5-4	TRBJ2-3	NA	TRBD2
CASSQGADTQYF	TGTGCCAGCAGCCAGGGGGCAGATACGCAGTATTTT	TRBV7-9	TRBJ2-3	NA	TRBD1
CASSTNRGTYSNQPQHF	TGTGCCAGCAGCACCAACAGGGGGACCTATAGCAATCAGCCCCAGCATTTT	TRBV5-8	TRBJ1-5	once	TRBD1
CASSSLPTGTGVTGANSPLHF	TGCGCCAGCAGCTCCCTCCCAACCGGGACAGGAGTTACCGGAGCAAATTCACCCCTCCACTTT	TRBV5-1	TRBJ1-6	NA	TRBD1
CASSRQGTAFSGNTIYF	TGTGCCAGCAGCCGACAAGGGACAGCTTTTTCTGGAAACACCATATATTTT	TRBV6-6	TRBJ1-3	NA	TRBD1
CASSLWGGSGNTIYF	TGTGCCAGCAGTTTATGGGGGGGCTCTGGAAACACCATATATTTT	TRBV28	TRBJ1-3	NA	NA
CASSQPDTLGYNEQFF	TGCGCCAGCAGCCAACCGGACACCTTAGGATACAATGAGCAGTTCTTC	TRBV4-1	TRBJ2-1	NA	NA
CASSLSGPGVETQYF	TGCGCCAGCAGCTTGAGCGGACCCGGGGTAGAGACCCAGTACTTC	TRBV5-1	TRBJ2-5	NA	NA
CASSMRQGGGYTF	TGTGCCAGCAGCATGAGACAGGGTGGGGGCTACACCTTC	TRBV7-9	TRBJ1-2	NA	TRBD1
CASSLDSLGEQFF	TGTGCCAGCAGCTTGGACAGTCTGGGCGAGCAGTTCTTC	TRBV5-6	TRBJ2-1	NA	NA
CASRADRNYGYTF	TGTGCCAGCAGAGCCGACAGGAACTATGGCTACACCTTC	TRBV2	TRBJ1-2	few	NA
CASSLYVGVGYTF	TGTGCCAGCAGTTTATACGTAGGGGTCGGCTACACCTTC	TRBV2	TRBJ1-2	few	NA
CASSLTSGRAFPSYNEQFF	TGTGCCAGCAGCTTAACTAGCGGGAGGGCCTTTCCCTCCTACAATGAGCAGTTCTTC	TRBV11-3	TRBJ2-1	NA	TRBD2
CASSLDGAIYNEQFF	TGTGCCAGCAGCTTAGACGGAGCAATTTACAATGAGCAGTTCTTC	TRBV7-2	TRBJ2-1	few	NA
CASSTGFNYGYTF	TGCGCCAGCAGCACGGGATTTAACTATGGCTACACCTTC	TRBV5-1	TRBJ1-2	NA	NA
CAISRQGANTGELFF	TGTGCCATCAGTCGACAGGGTGCAAACACCGGGGAGCTGTTTTTT	TRBV10-3	TRBJ2-2	once	TRBD1
CASSYPDTYEQYF	TGTGCCAGCAGTTATCCGGACACCTACGAGCAGTACTTC	TRBV6-2/TRBV6-3	TRBJ2-7	NA	NA
CASSLSGLTGPQHF	TGTGCCAGCAGCCTTTCTGGGCTGACAGGGCCCCAGCATTTT	TRBV27	TRBJ1-5	NA	NA
CASSPPGQGRTGELFF	TGTGCCAGCTCACCACCGGGACAGGGACGGACCGGGGAGCTGTTTTTT	TRBV18	TRBJ2-2	NA	TRBD1
CASSIDQLAGPYNEQFF	TGTGCCAGTAGTATAGATCAACTAGCGGGACCTTACAATGAGCAGTTCTTC	TRBV19	TRBJ2-1	NA	TRBD2
CASSPYRTGPSYEQYF	TGTGCCAGCAGTCCCTATCGGACAGGGCCATCCTACGAGCAGTACTTC	TRBV27	TRBJ2-7	NA	TRBD1
CASSVDRKFYEQYF	TGTGCCAGCTCGGTCGACAGAAAATTCTACGAGCAGTACTTC	TRBV18	TRBJ2-7	few	NA
CASHLAGAYNEQFF	TGTGCCAGTCATCTAGCGGGAGCCTACAATGAGCAGTTCTTC	TRBV19	TRBJ2-1	once	TRBD2
CASSGDRGGSGANVLTF	TGTGCCAGCAGTGGAGACAGGGGGGGCTCTGGGGCCAACGTCCTGACTTTC	TRBV25-1	TRBJ2-6	NA	TRBD1
CASRWTEAQNIQYF	TGTGCCAGCAGGTGGACAGAGGCCCAAAACATTCAGTACTTC	TRBV6-5	TRBJ2-4	once	NA
CASSPAKLAGYNEQFF	TGTGCCAGCAGCCCAGCGAAACTAGCGGGGTACAATGAGCAGTTCTTC	TRBV7-6	TRBJ2-1	once	TRBD2
CASRDSSGNTIYF	TGTGCCAGCCGAGACAGCTCTGGAAACACCATATATTTT	TRBV2	TRBJ1-3	NA	NA
CASSLGRENEQFF	TGTGCCAGCAGCTTAGGGCGGGAGAATGAGCAGTTCTTC	TRBV7-9	TRBJ2-1	NA	TRBD2
CAISERGSNQPQHF	TGTGCCATCAGTGAGAGAGGTTCCAATCAGCCCCAGCATTTT	TRBV10-3	TRBJ1-5	NA	NA
CASSIGRDEKLFF	TGTGCCAGTAGTATCGGCAGGGATGAAAAACTGTTTTTT	TRBV19	TRBJ1-4	NA	NA
CASSDSGGYTF	TGTGCCAGTAGCGATTCGGGGGGCTACACCTTC	TRBV19	TRBJ1-2	NA	NA
CASSYNPGGAFSNQPQHF	TGTGCCAGCAGTTACAACCCAGGGGGCGCATTCAGCAATCAGCCCCAGCATTTT	TRBV6-2/TRBV6-3	TRBJ1-5	NA	TRBD1
CASSPTGVSTEAFF	TGTGCCAGCTCACCGACAGGGGTATCTACTGAAGCTTTCTTT	TRBV18	TRBJ1-1	NA	TRBD1
CATRTGDYGYTF	TGTGCCACCAGGACAGGGGATTATGGCTACACCTTC	TRBV28	TRBJ1-2	NA	TRBD1
CASSRNTGELFF	TGTGCCAGCAGCCGGAACACCGGGGAGCTGTTTTTT	TRBV27	TRBJ2-2	NA	NA
CASSLYTKGAETQYF	TGTGCCAGCAGTTTATACACCAAGGGGGCAGAGACCCAGTACTTC	TRBV28	TRBJ2-5	few	TRBD1
CASSKTGGSEAFF	TGTGCCAGCAGTAAGACAGGGGGCTCAGAAGCTTTCTTT	TRBV28	TRBJ1-1	few	TRBD1
CASSPDSNYGYTF	TGCGCCAGCAGCCCGGACTCTAACTATGGCTACACCTTC	TRBV4-1	TRBJ1-2	NA	NA
CASSLDGANQETQYF	TGTGCCAGCAGCTTAGATGGGGCTAACCAAGAGACCCAGTACTTC	TRBV11-2	TRBJ2-5	NA	NA
CASSQGLAPDYEQYF	TGTGCCAGCAGCCAAGGACTAGCTCCTGACTACGAGCAGTACTTC	TRBV3-1/TRBV3-2	TRBJ2-7	NA	TRBD2